The 26 T cell receptor beta chains given below trace back to one sample, sequenced in a study of PD-1 blockade in classical Hodgkin lymphoma. Relapse was seen in all patients after autologous stem cell transplantation, and brentuximab vedotin exposure was variable. The assay was immunoSEQ multiplex PCR, and TCRdb's table has in-frame clones only and misses some. The sample lists more than 25,000 clones, approximately 70% seen once, with roughly 24% in the top ten. The source material was peripheral blood mononuclear cells (PBMCs), sampled before the second cycle of nivolumab. Receptors were obtained from a human donor with classical Hodgkin lymphoma.

DNA of the CDR3: TGTGCCAGCAGCTTAGTTCTCGGGGGCGGCCACGAGCAGTACTTC. Its protein product is CASSLVLGGGHEQYF. The V and J genes are TRBV7-8 and TRBJ2-7; D possibly uses TRBD1 or TRBD2 (6 bases each). Between the trimmed V and J ends, which lost 1 base and 5 bases, there was a span of 15 bases. This CDR3 is built from 15 residues. The germline V gene has CDR1 SGHVS and CDR2 FQNEAQ.

The genes are TRBV19 and TRBJ1-2; D ambiguous. The CDR3 runs 15 residues. Germline CDR1 reads LNHDA; CDR2 reads SQIVND (reference sequence). Trimming took 5 bases from V and 3 from J, leaving 16 bases between them. The CDR3 DNA reads TGTGCCAGTAGTTGGCTCGAGGCGCGGCACTATGGCTACACCTTC. It codes for CASSWLEARHYGYTF.

This chain connects TRBV6-1 to TRBJ1-3; D is unresolved. V lost 3 bases, J lost 16 bases, and 16 bases lay in between. This CDR3 is built from 12 residues. Germline CDR1 reads MNHNS; CDR2 reads SASEGT. The CDR3 region is CASSDSSANRYF. CDR3 sequence (DNA): TGTGCCAGCAGTGACTCCTCCGCCAACCGGTATTTT.

This sequence joins TRBV21-1 and TRBJ2-7; the listed D gene, TRBD1, was not tested against the DNA. TRBV21-1 is shown as a pseudogene. The CDR3 is 16 residues long. DNA of the CDR3: TGTGCCAGCAGCAAAAAGCCTAGACAGGGATCCTACGAGCAGTACGTC. It translates to CASSKKPRQGSYEQYV.

The chain combines TRBV18 with TRBJ2-7; the match to TRBD1 covers 8 bases. V shed 4 bases and J 4 bases; nucleotides not matched to a gene: 12. Germline lookup yields CDR1 KGHSH and CDR2 LQKENI. This CDR3 comprises 16 residues. This CDR3 is CASSLHRGTGLYEQYV. In DNA, the CDR3 is TGTGCCAGCTCACTCCACCGTGGGACAGGACTTTACGAGCAGTACGTC.

This rearrangement joins TRBV25-1 to TRBJ2-1, with TRBD2 identical over 7 bases. The CDR3 contains 15 residues. V dropped 7 bases and J dropped 3; count of bases not matched to a gene: 9. Germline CDR1 and CDR2: MGHDK and SYGVNS. CDR3 sequence: CASNPGASGYNEQFF. DNA of the CDR3: TGTGCCAGCAATCCCGGGGCTAGCGGCTACAATGAGCAGTTCTTC.

The J gene is TRBJ2-3, the V gene TRBV4-3, with 11 bases aligning to TRBD2. CDR3 length: 18 amino acids. CDR1 and CDR2 from the germline V gene are LGHNA and YSLEER. The junction had 12 bases not matched to a gene; V was cut back by 1 base and J by 6 bases. CDR3 sequence (DNA): TGCGCCAGCAGCCAAGGTATAGCGGGAGGGCCGAGGGGCGATACGCAGTATTTT. The encoded protein is CASSQGIAGGPRGDTQYF.

The chain has TRBV19 and TRBJ2-5; D uncertain. The V end was cut by 3 bases, the J end by 2 bases, with 7 bases between. The CDR3 is 13 residues long. Germline lookup yields CDR1 LNHDA and CDR2 SQIVND (reference sequence). As DNA, the CDR3 is TGTGCCAGTAGTATCTTGTCGCAAGAGACCCAGTACTTC. It codes for CASSILSQETQYF.

V gene TRBV28 combines with J gene TRBJ2-3; D is ambiguous. Germline-derived CDR1 and CDR2 are MDHEN and SYDVKM. The CDR3 extends over 14 amino acids. The V end lost 6 bases, the J end lost 6 bases, and 16 bases lay between the germline ends. CDR3 in amino acids: CASSSRAALDTQYF. The CDR3 DNA follows: TGTGCCAGCAGCAGTAGAGCAGCGTTGGATACGCAGTATTTT.

This clone came up a few times. The V and J genes are TRBV30 and TRBJ2-5, with D perhaps assigned TRBD1 or TRBD2 (5 bases each). From germline, CDR1 is GTSNPN and CDR2 SVGIG (reference sequence). The CDR3 covers 14 residues. V was clipped by 0 bases and J by 1 base, with 9 bases between them. The CDR3, as DNA: TGTGCCTGGAGTGTGAGGGGAGTCCAAGAGACCCAGTACTTC. It yields the protein CAWSVRGVQETQYF.

This sequence joins TRBV5-1 and TRBJ1-3; no firm D call. From germline, CDR1 is SGHRS and CDR2 YFSETQ. Deletions cut 3 bases from V and 4 bases from J, with 8 bases between. The CDR3 is 13 amino acids. The DNA of the CDR3 is TGCGCCAGCAGCTCGGAGACAGGAAACACCATATATTTT. It codes for CASSSETGNTIYF.

The V call is TRBV5-4, the J call TRBJ1-2; D unresolved. The CDR3 length is 13 residues. Between the trimmed V and J ends, which lost 2 bases and 5 bases, there was a span of 10 bases. Per the germline V gene, CDR1 is SGHNT and CDR2 is YYREEE (reference sequence). CDR3 loop: CASSLVTAYGYTF. CDR3 DNA: TGTGCCAGCAGCTTAGTTACGGCTTATGGCTACACCTTC.

The chain carries TRBV19 and TRBJ2-3; D is uncertain. Germline CDR1 is LNHDA and CDR2 is SQIVND (reference sequence). The CDR3 is 14 amino acids. Trimming removed 6 bases at V and 0 bases at J, with 10 bases between. In DNA form, the CDR3 reads TGTGCCAGTAGCTATGGGCCTAGCACAGATACGCAGTATTTT. Protein sequence: CASSYGPSTDTQYF.

This chain links TRBV6-5 with TRBJ2-1, with 7 bases fitting TRBD1. V lost 7 bases and J lost 3; bases outside the gene matches: 9. The CDR3 runs to 15 residues. Germline CDR1 MNHEY, CDR2 SVGAGI. The CDR3 DNA sequence: TGTGCCAGCAAGCTACCGGGACAGCTCTACAATGAGCAGTTCTTC. Its translation is CASKLPGQLYNEQFF.

The sample holds one count of this clone. At one end, the junction sequence differs from germline, possibly due to a read error. The CDR3 nucleotides read TGCAGTGCTAATTTTGGGGGGCGGATCTTC. Translating gives CSANFGGRIF. The chain uses TRBV20-1 and TRBJ2-1, with D perhaps TRBD1 or TRBD2 (6 bases each). In germline, CDR1 is DFQATT, CDR2 SNEGSKA (reference sequence). This CDR3 is built from 10 residues.

The chain links TRBV6-1 to TRBJ2-5, with a tentative D call TRBD1 (5 bases). Trimming took 2 bases from V and 4 from J, leaving 17 bases between them. Germline CDR1 MNHNS, CDR2 SASEGT. The CDR3 totals 16 residues. The CDR3 region is CASSEKGFRVVETQYF. The CDR3, as DNA: TGTGCCAGCAGTGAAAAAGGATTCAGGGTAGTAGAGACCCAGTACTTC.

The chain carries TRBV7-2 and TRBJ1-5; D remains unclear. The germline V gene has CDR1 SGHTA and CDR2 FQGNSA. The V end lost 5 bases, the J end lost 0 bases, and 11 bases lay between the germline ends. This CDR3 contains 15 residues. CDR3 sequence reads: CASSQTSYSNQPQHF. The DNA of the CDR3 is TGTGCCAGCAGCCAGACAAGCTATAGCAATCAGCCCCAGCATTTT.

The chain joins TRBV5-4 to TRBJ1-6; TRBD1 is a possible D gene (5 bases). This CDR3 spans 15 amino acids. Germline assignment: CDR1 SGHNT and CDR2 YYREEE (reference sequence). The V and J ends lost 4 bases and 4 bases respectively, with 12 bases between them. CDR3 in amino acids: CASSPGGRYNSPLHF. The CDR3 DNA reads as TGTGCCAGCAGCCCCGGGGGACGGTATAATTCACCCCTCCACTTT.

The chain uses TRBV2 and TRBJ2-7; D call uncertain. Trimming pared 6 bases from V and 2 bases from J, leaving 5 bases between. The germline V gene encodes CDR1 SNHLY and CDR2 FYNNEI. The CDR3 totals 11 residues. DNA of the CDR3: TGTGCCAGCAGGAGCGCCTACGAGCAGTACTTC. It specifies CASRSAYEQYF.

The chain joins TRBV10-1 to TRBJ2-7; 8 bases line up with TRBD1. Germline CDR1 WNHNN, CDR2 SYGVQD (reference sequence). Trimming at V came to 6 bases and at J to 2 bases, leaving 6 bases not matched to a gene. The CDR3 spans 14 residues. CDR3 protein: CASSGTGETYEQYV. DNA for the CDR3: TGCGCCAGCAGCGGGACAGGCGAAACCTACGAGCAGTACGTC.

The chain employs TRBV9 and TRBJ2-2; 9 bases fit TRBD2. Looked up from germline, CDR1 is SGDLS and CDR2 is YYNGEE. The length of the CDR3 is 15 residues. The junction had 0 bases not matched to a gene; V was cut back by 0 bases and J by 3 bases. CDR3 sequence (DNA): TGTGCCAGCAGCGTAGTAGCGGGAGACACCGGGGAGCTGTTTTTT. This encodes CASSVVAGDTGELFF.

This clone was observed a few times. The chain joins TRBV19 to TRBJ2-2, with D hard to call. The CDR3 loop spans 12 amino acids. V lost 4 bases, J lost 6 bases, and 6 bases lay in between. CDR1 is LNHDA, CDR2 SQIVND, per germline (reference sequence). DNA for the CDR3: TGTGCCAGTAGTAAGGTGTCCGGGGAGCTGTTTTTT. It encodes CASSKVSGELFF.

There are a few counts of this clone. V and J are TRBV5-1 and TRBJ1-1; no definite D call. The CDR3 has 14 residues. V was clipped by 0 bases and J by 4 bases, with 10 bases between them. Per the germline V gene, CDR1 is SGHRS and CDR2 is YFSETQ. CDR3 sequence reads: CASSLEWAITEAFF. The CDR3 DNA reads TGCGCCAGCAGCTTGGAATGGGCCATCACTGAAGCTTTCTTT. The full variable domain, completed using reference TRBV5-1 and TRBJ1-1, is KAGVTQTPRYLIKTRGQQVTLSCSPISGHRSVSWYQQTPGQGLQFLFEYFSETQRNKGNFPGRFSGRQFSNSRSEMNVSTLELGDSALYLCASSLEWAITEAFFGQGTRLTVV.

The chain joins TRBV4-3 to TRBJ1-3; TRBD1 is a possible D gene (5 bases). Trimming stripped 1 base from V and 4 bases from J, with 14 bases between. The CDR3 runs 16 residues. Looked up from germline, CDR1 is LGHNA and CDR2 is YSLEER. This CDR3 reads CASSQGRGGFGNTIYF. The CDR3, as DNA: TGCGCCAGCAGCCAAGGGAGGGGAGGGTTCGGAAACACCATATATTTT.

The chain is built from TRBV27 and TRBJ1-2; D unresolved. The CDR3 is 13 residues long. V shed 2 bases and J shed 5 bases, with 9 bases lying between them. Germline CDR1 and CDR2: MNHEY and SMNVEV (reference sequence). CDR3 DNA sequence: TGTGCCAGCAGTTTACAGTATGGGTATGGCTACACCTTC. Its translation is CASSLQYGYGYTF.

The rearrangement joins TRBV19 to TRBJ2-7; D unresolved. The CDR3 runs 14 residues. Per germline, CDR1 LNHDA and CDR2 SQIVND (reference sequence). V gave up 0 bases and J gave up 6 bases, with 12 bases separating them. The CDR3, as DNA: TGTGCCAGTAGTATAGAAGCAGCTTCCGGCGAGCAGTACTTC. Protein product: CASSIEAASGEQYF.